These 3 T cell receptor beta chains originate from one sample sequenced in a study of identical twins (dated by TCRdb to the mid-2010s). Receptor amplification or capture employed 5' RACE. Sequencing relied on an Illumina HiSeq 2000. TCRdb reworked the public reads: Q25 trimming with fastp, MiXCR clone assembly, productive beta chains retained. Rows are combined by CDR3 protein, so each entry shows the most common genes and DNA. For this sample the table gives roughly 230,000 distinct CDR3 sequences, of which about 9% were detected only once. Less than 4% of the sample goes to the ten largest clones. This sample also appeared in a second study, on yellow fever vaccine responses in identical twins.

The sequenced sample was CD8+ T cells sorted from blood. The origin of the receptors is a woman between 18 and 30 years old in good health.

This clonotype has at least ten counts. The chain uses TRBV12-3 or TRBV12-4 and TRBJ1-1; D not certain. The CDR3 length is 14 residues. Trimming pared 5 bases from V and 0 bases from J, leaving 10 bases between. CDR3 bases: TGTGCCAGCAGTGCAATTAACATGAACACTGAAGCTTTCTTT. Amino acids: CASSAINMNTEAFF.

The sample holds many counts of this clonotype. The rearrangement links TRBV13 to TRBJ2-3; D remains ambiguous. The CDR3 consists of 12 residues. The V and J ends lost 4 bases and 2 bases respectively, with 4 bases between them. Per the germline V gene, CDR1 is PRHDT and CDR2 is FYEKMQ (reference sequence). CDR3 sequence: CASSYTTDTQYF. CDR3 DNA sequence: TGTGCCAGCAGCTATACCACAGATACGCAGTATTTT.

There are a few counts of this clonotype. CDR3: CSASPGTYEQYF. Written as DNA, the CDR3 is TGCAGTGCTAGTCCAGGGACCTACGAGCAGTACTTC. The chain carries TRBV20-1 and TRBJ2-7, with D maybe TRBD1 (5 bases). Germline V CDR1 and CDR2: DFQATT, SNEGSKA (reference sequence). This CDR3 has 12 residues. The V end lost 3 bases, the J end lost 2 bases, and 8 bases lay between the germline ends.